These 25 T cell receptor beta chains were all obtained from the same sample, sequenced in a study of cytomegalovirus exposure and HLA in healthy donors. Researchers ran the PCR with 60 Vbeta and 13 Jbeta primers. Here immunoSEQ multiplex PCR was the method, and the copy in TCRdb shows in-frame clones only, minus some. The sample yields about 100,000 clones, approximately 82% seen once. Material for sequencing was PBMCs. Receptors originate from a young woman in good health and CMV-seronegative.

This chain uses TRBV5-1 with TRBJ1-1, with 7 bases that match TRBD1. V was clipped by 2 bases and J by 8 bases; unmatched bases: 9. Germline lookup yields CDR1 SGHRS and CDR2 YFSETQ. The CDR3 is made up of 14 amino acids. CDR3 region: CASSLQSRGSEAFF. The CDR3, as DNA: TGCGCCAGCAGCTTACAATCCAGGGGGTCGGAAGCTTTCTTT. Full variable domain (remainder filled in from reference TRBV5-1 and TRBJ1-1): KAGVTQTPRYLIKTRGQQVTLSCSPISGHRSVSWYQQTPGQGLQFLFEYFSETQRNKGNFPGRFSGRQFSNSRSEMNVSTLELGDSALYLCASSLQSRGSEAFFGQGTRLTVV.

The chain is built from TRBV9 and TRBJ2-1; D may be TRBD1 (6 bases). This CDR3 region has 14 residues. Germline V lookup: CDR1 SGDLS, CDR2 YYNGEE. V lost 3 bases and J 7 bases, leaving 14 bases between the germline ends. This chain's CDR3 is CASSGNRVTNEQFF. CDR3 DNA sequence: TGTGCCAGCAGCGGGAACAGGGTAACTAATGAGCAGTTCTTC. Together with reference TRBV9 and TRBJ2-1, the CDR3 gives the full variable domain: DSGVTQTPKHLITATGQRVTLRCSPRSGDLSVYWYQQSLDQGLQFLIQYYNGEERAKGNILERFSAQQFPDLHSELNLSSLELGDSALYFCASSGNRVTNEQFFGPGTRLTVL.

The gene calls are TRBV11-2 and TRBJ2-7; 7 positions agree with TRBD2. V was pared by 1 base and J by 4 bases, with 7 bases of the junction left unmatched. This CDR3 comprises 15 residues. Germline V gene sequence: CDR1 SGHAT, CDR2 FQNNGV. As DNA, the CDR3 is TGTGCCAGCAGCTTAGCTAGTGGGGGGGGATACGAGCAGTACTTC. The encoded protein is CASSLASGGGYEQYF.

The chain combines TRBV7-9 with TRBJ2-2; unclear D gene. Trimming stripped 1 base from V and 5 bases from J, with 5 bases between. CDR3 length equals 13 residues. Germline V CDR1 and CDR2: SEHNR, FQNEAQ (reference sequence). The CDR3 DNA sequence: TGTGCCAGCAGCTTAGTTGCGACCGGGGAGCTGTTTTTT. It encodes CASSLVATGELFF.

This clone occurred a few times. In nucleotides, the CDR3 is TGTGCCAGCAGCTTGAGGGAGGCATGGAAGAACACTGAAGCTTTCTTT. It specifies CASSLREAWKNTEAFF. The rearrangement uses TRBV5-5 and TRBJ1-1, with D unclear. CDR3 length: 16 amino acids. V lost 1 base and J lost 1, with 14 bases in between. CDR1 is SGHKS and CDR2 is YYEKEE in the germline V gene (reference sequence).

This clone was found once. The CDR3 DNA reads as TGTGCCAGCTCACCTGCAGGGCGAGAGACCCAGTACTTC. Translated: CASSPAGRETQYF. The chain couples TRBV18 to TRBJ2-5; a weak D match, TRBD1 (5 bases). The length of the CDR3 is 13 residues. V lost 3 bases to trimming and J lost 4 bases, with 9 bases between them. Germline V gene data show CDR1 as KGHSH and CDR2 as LQKENI.

The chain has TRBV11-1 and TRBJ2-1; TRBD2 aligns across 7 bases. The CDR3 spans 16 residues. Germline V gene data show CDR1 as SGHAT and CDR2 as FQDESV (reference sequence). J lost 5 bases, V lost 1 base, and 8 bases had no gene match. CDR3 loop: CASSLDRRGTNNEQFF. DNA for the CDR3: TGTGCCAGCAGCTTAGATCGGCGGGGGACCAACAATGAGCAGTTCTTC. The variable domain in full, with the rest retrieved from reference TRBV11-1 and TRBJ2-1, is EAEVAQSPRYKITEKSQAVAFWCDPISGHATLYWYRQILGQGPELLVQFQDESVVDDSQLPKDRFSAERLKGVDSTLKIQPAELGDSAMYLCASSLDRRGTNNEQFFGPGTRLTVL.

The CDR3 DNA sequence: TGTGCCAGAAAATACAGGAACTGGGAGGCCCAGTACTTC. Its translation: CARKYRNWEAQYF. The chain links TRBV5-3 to TRBJ2-5; perhaps TRBD2 as D (6 bases). TRBV5-3 is identified as an open reading frame with a role that is uncertain. The CDR3 runs to 13 residues. Trimming removed 6 bases from V and 9 bases from J, with 18 bases in between.

Of note for this clone: The final CDR3 position lacks the conserved phenylalanine or tryptophan, pointing to a likely read error. The rearrangement joins TRBV6-9 to TRBJ2-3; 9 bases match TRBD2. Germline V gene sequence: CDR1 MNHGY, CDR2 SVAAGI. CDR3 size: 15 residues. V shed 10 bases, J shed 2 bases, and the junction held 10 bases outside the gene matches. CDR3 protein: CANIAGVFFTDTQYS. Written as DNA, the CDR3 is TGTGCCAACATAGCGGGAGTCTTCTTCACAGATACGCAGTATTCT.

This chain links TRBV27 with TRBJ2-7; maybe TRBD1 (6 bases). This CDR3 contains 13 residues. Germline loops: CDR1 MNHEY, CDR2 SMNVEV (reference sequence). V lost 6 bases, J lost 2 bases, and 11 bases lay in between. CDR3 DNA sequence: TGTGCCAGCAGACTGGGACACGCCTACGAGCAGTACTTC. Its protein is CASRLGHAYEQYF.

The genes are TRBV6-1 and TRBJ2-5, with TRBD2 matching 10 bases. Trimming removed 3 bases from V and 5 bases from J; junction bases left unmatched: 9. Looked up from germline, CDR1 is MNHNS and CDR2 is SASEGT. The CDR3 spans 16 residues. The CDR3 nucleotides are TGTGCCAGCAGTGAGGGACTAGCGCGGGGGGGGGAGACCCAGTACTTC. Translated: CASSEGLARGGETQYF.

The chain couples TRBV11-2 to TRBJ2-7, with 9 bases lining up with TRBD1. The ends lost 6 bases at V and 3 bases at J; junction bases unmatched: 12. The germline gives CDR1 SGHAT, CDR2 FQNNGV. The CDR3 covers 16 residues. CDR3 bases: TGTGCCAGCAGACAGGGGGCAGGGGGGCCATACTACGAGCAGTACTTC. As protein: CASRQGAGGPYYEQYF.

This clone is a singleton in its sample. The gene calls are TRBV7-9 and TRBJ1-2; the match to TRBD1 covers 8 bases. CDR1 is SEHNR, CDR2 FQNEAQ, per germline (reference sequence). V shed 0 bases and J 0 bases; nucleotides not matched to a gene: 9. This CDR3 contains 18 residues. CDR3 amino acids: CASSLARDRGKSNYGYTF. In DNA, the CDR3 is TGTGCCAGCAGCTTAGCGCGAGACAGGGGAAAGTCTAACTATGGCTACACCTTC.

The V call is TRBV6-5, the J call TRBJ2-1, with a tentative D call TRBD1 (6 bases). The CDR3 has 16 residues. Trimming shortened V by 2 bases and J by 2 bases, and 13 bases separated the two germline ends. Germline lookup yields CDR1 MNHEY and CDR2 SVGAGI. Here the CDR3 reads CASSYRGGAAYNEQFF. The CDR3, as DNA: TGTGCCAGCAGTTACAGAGGGGGAGCCGCCTACAATGAGCAGTTCTTC.

The genes are TRBV11-3 and TRBJ2-1; 7 bases are shared with TRBD1. The CDR3 runs to 14 residues. Germline assignment: CDR1 SGHNT and CDR2 YENEEA. The V segment lost 5 bases and the J segment 6 bases; nucleotides outside the gene matches: 7. CDR3 residues: CASSLDRAGNEQFF. CDR3 bases: TGTGCCAGCAGCCTTGACAGGGCGGGCAATGAGCAGTTCTTC. Supplemented by reference TRBV11-3 and TRBJ2-1, the full variable domain reads EAGVVQSPRYKIIEKKQPVAFWCNPISGHNTLYWYLQNLGQGPELLIRYENEEAVDDSQLPKDRFSAERLKGVDSTLKIQPAELGDSAVYLCASSLDRAGNEQFFGPGTRLTVL.

The genes are TRBV5-6 and TRBJ2-2, with 8 bases matching TRBD2. Germline V gene lookup returns CDR1 SGHDT and CDR2 YYEEEE. The CDR3 is 16 residues long. Trimming cost V 0 bases and J 1 base; bases outside gene matches: 2. The CDR3 region is CASSLERGGNTGELFF. The CDR3 DNA reads as TGTGCCAGCAGCTTGGAACGGGGGGGGAACACCGGGGAGCTGTTTTTT.

The rearrangement uses TRBV6-5 and TRBJ2-7; 8 bases line up with TRBD1. CDR1 and CDR2 (germline): MNHEY, SVGAGI. V dropped 5 bases and J dropped 4; count of bases not matched to a gene: 4. The CDR3 totals 13 residues. CDR3 amino acids: CASSIQGVYEQYF. The CDR3 nucleotides are TGTGCCAGCAGTATACAGGGGGTATACGAGCAGTACTTC.

The rearrangement joins TRBV4-3 to TRBJ2-7, with D unresolved. The germline V gene encodes CDR1 LGHNA and CDR2 YSLEER. Trimming stripped 0 bases from V and 2 bases from J, with 20 bases between. CDR3 length: 18 residues. CDR3 amino acids: CASSQDFPLGVPAYEQYF. The CDR3 DNA follows: TGCGCCAGCAGCCAAGACTTCCCGTTGGGCGTCCCTGCCTACGAGCAGTACTTC.

This rearrangement joins TRBV5-1 to TRBJ2-5, with D perhaps matching TRBD1 (5 bases). Germline V lookup: CDR1 SGHRS, CDR2 YFSETQ. CDR3 length: 13 amino acids. Trimming took off 4 bases at V and 4 bases at J, with 11 bases between the two ends. CDR3 in amino acids: CASSPTGPETQYF. CDR3 nucleotides: TGCGCCAGCAGCCCTACAGGCCCAGAGACCCAGTACTTC.

This chain uses TRBV6-6 with TRBJ1-5; 8 bases map to TRBD1. The germline gives CDR1 MNHNY, CDR2 SVGAGI (reference sequence). Trimming took 5 bases from V and 2 from J; bases not matched to a gene: 2. This CDR3 is built from 14 residues. The CDR3 spells CASSGQGGNQPQHF. The CDR3 DNA follows: TGTGCCAGCAGTGGACAGGGCGGCAATCAGCCCCAGCATTTT.

The V call is TRBV29-1, the J call TRBJ2-1, with D tentatively TRBD2 (6 bases). Per the germline V gene, CDR1 is SQVTM and CDR2 is ANQGSEA. V lost 8 bases to trimming and J lost 0 bases, with 11 bases between them. The CDR3 runs to 13 residues. The CDR3 DNA reads as TGCAGCACCCAGGGACTCTCCTACAATGAGCAGTTCTTC. It translates to CSTQGLSYNEQFF.

J is TRBJ1-3 and V is TRBV6-1; 7 nucleotides line up with TRBD1. V shed 6 bases and J 8 bases; nucleotides not matched to a gene: 13. The CDR3 has 15 amino acids. CDR1 and CDR2 from the germline V gene are MNHNS and SASEGT. The CDR3 loop is CASSLRQGGGHTIYF. The DNA for the CDR3 is TGTGCCAGCAGCCTGAGACAGGGCGGCGGGCACACCATATATTTT.

V is TRBV27 and J is TRBJ2-7; 9 bases line up with TRBD2. CDR3 length: 16 amino acids. Trimming took 7 bases from V and 3 from J; bases not matched to a gene: 13. Germline V gene sequence: CDR1 MNHEY, CDR2 SMNVEV (reference sequence). CDR3 DNA sequence: TGTGCCAGCACCTACCGCGGGGGGGCGGTCGGCTACGAGCAGTACTTC. Its protein is CASTYRGGAVGYEQYF.

This clone appeared a single time. The chain uses TRBV5-8 and TRBJ2-3; TRBD1 agrees at 9 bases. Germline lookup yields CDR1 SGHTS and CDR2 YDEGEE. The CDR3 spans 16 residues. Trimming at V came to 4 bases and at J to 3 bases, leaving 9 bases not matched to a gene. The CDR3 nucleotides are TGTGCCAGCAGCCCCTCCCTCGGGACAGGGACAGATACGCAGTATTTT. Encoded protein: CASSPSLGTGTDTQYF.

The chain recombines TRBV5-6 with TRBJ2-5, with D possibly being TRBD1 (6 bases). V lost 2 bases and J lost 5, with 16 bases in between. CDR1 and CDR2 from the germline V gene are SGHDT and YYEEEE. CDR3 size: 15 residues. CDR3 in amino acids: CASSFSTGPGETQYF. CDR3 DNA sequence: TGTGCCAGCAGCTTCTCAACAGGGCCGGGCGAGACCCAGTACTTC.